Listed below are T cell receptor beta chains from one sample, sequenced in a study of blood T cell repertoires in COVID-19. This table comes from immunoSEQ multiplex PCR, and its TCRdb copy is limited to in-frame clones, with some not included. The sample records approximately 76,000 clones, approximately 80% being singletons. Sequenced input: peripheral blood. Receptors originate from a man aged 45-60 years with acute or convalescent COVID-19. CDR3s include the opening cysteine and the closing phenylalanine or tryptophan.

J	V	CDR3
TRBJ2-1	TRBV7-3	CASSLRGLARGNEQFF
TRBJ1-2	TRBV27	CASSLSGGEQGYTF
TRBJ2-7	TRBV11-1	CASSPRGLAGVEQYF
TRBJ1-2	TRBV6-5	CASSYSPRGYGYTF
TRBJ1-3	TRBV5-1	CASSDGTARNTIYF
TRBJ1-2	TRBV9	CASSAHLEDPSYGYTF
TRBJ2-1	TRBV29-1	CSVGGTPNPTLHNEQFF
TRBJ2-7	TRBV2	CASRGAGGRYEQYF
TRBJ1-6	TRBV5-5	CASSSTTGAGSPLHF
TRBJ1-1	TRBV6-2/TRBV6-3	CASSYGVPQGGRTEAFF
TRBJ1-2	TRBV15	CATSTRTANYGYTF
TRBJ2-5	TRBV11-2	CASSLGRVYQETQYF
TRBJ2-2	TRBV29-1	CSVDRQTGELFF
TRBJ2-2	TRBV7-7	CASSRIAGGPNTGELFF
TRBJ1-1	TRBV7-9	CASSQPGNTEAFF
TRBJ2-3	TRBV9	CASSEKGLSGTSADTQYF
TRBJ2-6	TRBV19	CASSIGMPGDLSGANVLTF
TRBJ2-7	TRBV6-6	CASTPRQGSSYEQYF
TRBJ1-1	TRBV3-1/TRBV3-2	CASSQGQGASVVTEAFF
TRBJ2-1	TRBV18	CASSPGQGAREQFF
TRBJ1-1	TRBV4-2	CASSHDRGRTEAFF
TRBJ2-5	TRBV28	CASSFGVIAGPQETQYF
TRBJ1-6	TRBV6-1	CASSEDVTGRYNSPLHF
TRBJ2-5	TRBV3-1/TRBV3-2	CASSPGLAGNVKETQYF
TRBJ1-4	TRBV19	CASSMRWQEGEKLFF
TRBJ2-7	TRBV12-3/TRBV12-4	CASKGTGEYEQYF
TRBJ1-2	TRBV28	CASTPGPYGYTF
TRBJ1-2	TRBV28	CASSLGAMNYGYTF
TRBJ2-5	TRBV6-2/TRBV6-3	CASSRTSGRAVIPETQYF
TRBJ1-1	TRBV9	CASSVAVGGGNTEAFF
TRBJ1-2	TRBV7-3	CASSLGPRSGYTF
TRBJ1-6	TRBV7-9	CASSFVRAETFRSPLHF
TRBJ1-1	TRBV6-2/TRBV6-3	CASSRPGTGVTEAFF
TRBJ1-3	TRBV30	CAWYLMPRENTIYF
TRBJ1-1	TRBV27	CASSLGRSTEAFF
TRBJ2-1	TRBV7-8	CASSFGTIAGSNNEQFF
TRBJ2-5	TRBV6-5	CASRDAWGGGETQYF
TRBJ2-5	TRBV6-2/TRBV6-3	CASSRGLAGGAETQYF
TRBJ2-2	TRBV6-2/TRBV6-3	CASSYSNRVTGELFF
TRBJ2-7	TRBV19	CASRGQGPYEQYF
TRBJ2-7	TRBV29-1	CSVTGTDSYEQYF
TRBJ2-3	TRBV29-1	CIIGASGGTDTQYF
TRBJ1-2	TRBV30	CAWSGQANYGYTF
TRBJ2-1	TRBV14	CASSHFSGSRNEQFF
TRBJ1-2	TRBV9	CASSVAGRDGYTF
TRBJ2-2	TRBV29-1	CSVANSAGELFF
TRBJ2-7	TRBV6-5	CASSYDRSYEQYF
TRBJ1-5	TRBV6-6	CASKGASGQPQHF
TRBJ1-1	TRBV6-1	CASSEGAPEAFF
TRBJ2-1	TRBV7-9	CASSSRVALRISYNEQFF
TRBJ2-7	TRBV19	CASSTSLGQRYEQYF
TRBJ2-7	TRBV11-2	CASSIGLQHRGKPYEQYF
TRBJ1-1	TRBV29-1	CSVDRDSKKAFF
TRBJ2-7	TRBV19	CASSYGARDEQYF
TRBJ1-1	TRBV18	CASSPDYMNTEAFF
TRBJ2-1	TRBV19	CAASRGVYNEQFF
TRBJ1-5	TRBV6-6	CASSYGGVGQPQHF
TRBJ2-1	TRBV6-2/TRBV6-3	CASSYSTYNEQFF